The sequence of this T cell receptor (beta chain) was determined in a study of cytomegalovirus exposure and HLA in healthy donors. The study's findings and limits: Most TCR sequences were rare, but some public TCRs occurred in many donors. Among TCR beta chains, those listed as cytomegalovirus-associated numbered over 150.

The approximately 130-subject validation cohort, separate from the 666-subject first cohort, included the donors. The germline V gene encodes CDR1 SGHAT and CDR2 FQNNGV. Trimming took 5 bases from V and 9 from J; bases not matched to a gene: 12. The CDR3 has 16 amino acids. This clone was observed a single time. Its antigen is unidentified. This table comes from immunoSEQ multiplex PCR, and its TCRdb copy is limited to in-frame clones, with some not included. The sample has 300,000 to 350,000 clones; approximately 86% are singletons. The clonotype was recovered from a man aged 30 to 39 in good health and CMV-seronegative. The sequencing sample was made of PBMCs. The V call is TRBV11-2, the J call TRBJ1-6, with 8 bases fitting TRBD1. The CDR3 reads CASSPHGQGGGSPLHF. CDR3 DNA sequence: TGTGCCAGCAGCCCCCACGGACAGGGAGGAGGTTCACCCCTCCACTTT. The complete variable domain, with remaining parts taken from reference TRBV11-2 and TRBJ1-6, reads EAGVAQSPRYKIIEKRQSVAFWCNPISGHATLYWYQQILGQGPKLLIQFQNNGVVDDSQLPKDRFSAERLKGVDSTLKIQPAKLEDSAVYLCASSPHGQGGGSPLHFGNGTRLTVT.